This entry concerns a single T cell receptor (beta chain). The cohort comprised adults aged about 18 to 100 years residing in about two dozen US areas. The sample originates from a study of blood T cell repertoires in COVID-19. Per the original methods: Estimated nucleated cell counts came from reference gene primer amplification. Sequencing used immunoSEQ multiplex PCR; TCRdb keeps in-frame clones, though not all of them. Clone size and the V and J calls come from that table; the DNA yielded D and trimming. The sample has 380,000 or so clones, around nine tenths seen once. Per germline, CDR1 SGHAT and CDR2 FQNNGV. The J segment lost 5 bases and the V segment lost 1 base, leaving 2 bases of the junction unmatched. The CDR3 sequence is 14 residues long.

The source is a woman in her twenties or thirties with acute COVID-19. The sequenced material came from PBMCs or T cells enriched from blood (not recorded which). The J gene is TRBJ2-7, the V gene TRBV11-2; TRBD1 aligns across 10 bases. CDR3 nucleotides: TGTGCCAGCAGCTTAGCGGACAGGGGGAACGAGCAGTACTTC. It encodes CASSLADRGNEQYF. Supplemented by reference TRBV11-2 and TRBJ2-7, the full variable domain reads EAGVAQSPRYKIIEKRQSVAFWCNPISGHATLYWYQQILGQGPKLLIQFQNNGVVDDSQLPKDRFSAERLKGVDSTLKIQPAKLEDSAVYLCASSLADRGNEQYFGPGTRLTVT.